This T cell receptor (beta chain) was identified during a study of T cells in Graves' hyperthyroidism and ophthalmopathy. TCR beta CDR3 region amplification was performed from RNA transcripts. The HTBI primer set drove a first-round RT-PCR of the TCR CDR3. Via MiXCR, TCRdb re-called the multiplex PCR reads, giving one row per CDR3 protein. Found here are about 400,000 distinct CDR3 sequences, around 13% of them singletons; the top ten hold less than 6.5%. This clonotype was found many times. What it binds is unknown. The patients, who ranged from 18 to 65 in age, presented with newly diagnosed hyperthyroidism lasting under 2 months. Overall study findings and caveats: Blood also contained most expanded thyroid clonotypes above 0.001.

J was trimmed by 6 bases and V by 4 bases; bases with no gene match: 15. CDR1 is SGHTA, CDR2 FQGNSA, per germline. The CDR3 sequence is 16 residues long. The sequencing sample was made of blood. J is TRBJ2-7 and V is TRBV7-2; 7 nucleotides align to TRBD2. The origin of this receptor is a woman aged 18 to 35 with Graves' hyperthyroidism. The CDR3 DNA reads TGTGCCAGCAGCTCGCCACTCAGCGGGGTCCAGGGCGAGCAGTACTTC. Protein: CASSSPLSGVQGEQYF.